The 17 T cell receptor beta chains listed next were all sequenced from one sample in a study of blood T cell repertoires in COVID-19. Here immunoSEQ multiplex PCR was the method, and the copy in TCRdb shows in-frame clones only, minus some. The sample yields about 190,000 clones, around 84% seen once. What was sequenced was peripheral blood. These receptor sequences come from a human donor in a cohort sampled during active COVID-19.

This clone was detected once. The chain uses TRBV7-2 and TRBJ1-2; D unclear. V dropped 1 base and J dropped 2 bases, with 17 bases sitting between them. Per germline, CDR1 SGHTA and CDR2 FQGNSA. The CDR3 runs to 17 residues. Here the CDR3 reads CASSLDGRAAVNYGYTF. In DNA, the CDR3 is TGTGCCAGCAGCTTAGATGGGCGGGCAGCGGTCAACTATGGCTACACCTTC.

V gene TRBV5-1 combines with J gene TRBJ1-6, with no clear D. V gave up 4 bases and J gave up 4 bases, with 12 bases separating them. Germline values: CDR1 SGHRS, CDR2 YFSETQ. This CDR3 has 15 residues. CDR3 bases: TGCGCCAGCAGCACATCGACACCTTATAATTCACCCCTCCACTTT. It encodes CASSTSTPYNSPLHF.

This clone appeared a few times. The chain combines TRBV6-5 with TRBJ2-1, with 8 positions matching TRBD1. V gave up 10 bases and J gave up 7 bases; unmatched junction bases: 9. This CDR3 spans 13 amino acids. The V gene's germline CDR1 is MNHEY and CDR2 SVGAGI. The CDR3 is CATGQAPGNEQFF. The CDR3 nucleotides read TGTGCCACGGGACAGGCTCCGGGGAATGAGCAGTTCTTC.

This chain joins TRBV5-6 and TRBJ2-7; 7 bases fit TRBD2. Germline values: CDR1 SGHDT, CDR2 YYEEEE. V shed 0 bases, J shed 7 bases, and the junction held 4 bases outside the gene matches. This CDR3 is built from 13 residues. This CDR3 reads CASSLGEGREQYF. CDR3 sequence (DNA): TGTGCCAGCAGCTTGGGGGAGGGCCGAGAGCAGTACTTC.

This rearrangement joins TRBV5-1 to TRBJ1-1; D possibly corresponds to TRBD1 (6 bases). The CDR3 is 14 amino acids. Looked up from germline, CDR1 is SGHRS and CDR2 is YFSETQ. V lost 4 bases to trimming and J lost 2 bases, with 12 bases between them. In DNA form, the CDR3 reads TGCGCCAGCAGCGGCGGACAGCGCAACACTGAAGCTTTCTTT. It codes for CASSGGQRNTEAFF. Based on the CDR3 plus reference TRBV5-1 and TRBJ1-1, the full variable domain is KAGVTQTPRYLIKTRGQQVTLSCSPISGHRSVSWYQQTPGQGLQFLFEYFSETQRNKGNFPGRFSGRQFSNSRSEMNVSTLELGDSALYLCASSGGQRNTEAFFGQGTRLTVV.

A single count supports this clone. V gene TRBV7-2 combines with J gene TRBJ2-6, with D hard to call. CDR1 is SGHTA and CDR2 is FQGNSA in the germline V gene. The CDR3 sequence is 13 residues long. Trimming cost V 5 bases and J 6 bases, with 8 bases left between them. The CDR3 DNA reads TGTGCCAGCAGCCCGGTTAAGGCCAACGTCCTGACTTTC. Translated: CASSPVKANVLTF.

The chain is built from TRBV11-2 and TRBJ2-5; D remains unclear. V lost 2 bases, J lost 3 bases, and 4 bases lay in between. The germline V gene encodes CDR1 SGHAT and CDR2 FQNNGV. CDR3 length: 12 amino acids. The CDR3 DNA follows: TGTGCCAGCAGCTTACAAAAAGAGACCCAGTACTTC. Protein sequence: CASSLQKETQYF.

The chain links TRBV6-5 to TRBJ1-5; no firm D call. V was cut by 6 bases and J by 0 bases, with 9 bases left in between. This CDR3 contains 14 residues. Germline V lookup: CDR1 MNHEY, CDR2 SVGAGI. CDR3 residues: CASRKANSNQPQHF. The CDR3 region has the DNA TGTGCCAGCAGGAAAGCTAATAGCAATCAGCCCCAGCATTTT.

The sample holds a few counts of this clone. The genes are TRBV30 and TRBJ1-2; TRBD1 might be the D (5 bases). Trimming removed 6 bases from V and 2 bases from J, with 13 bases in between. Germline-derived CDR1 and CDR2 are GTSNPN and SVGIG (reference sequence). The CDR3 runs to 13 residues. The CDR3 coding sequence is TGTGCCTGTAGACAGTCGCCCAACTATGGCTACACCTTC. As protein: CACRQSPNYGYTF.

The chain has TRBV30 and TRBJ2-7; D not certain. CDR1 is GTSNPN and CDR2 is SVGIG in the germline V gene (reference sequence). This CDR3 region has 12 residues. Trimming removed 5 bases at V and 0 bases at J, with 8 bases between. CDR3 nucleotides: TGTGCCTGGGGCCTCAACTCCTACGAGCAGTACTTC. Translating gives CAWGLNSYEQYF.

In regard to this clone: The sample has other DNA sequences that encode this CDR3 too. The J gene is TRBJ1-1, the V gene TRBV27; D remains ambiguous. This CDR3 region has 13 residues. Germline lookup yields CDR1 MNHEY and CDR2 SMNVEV (reference sequence). Trimming removed 6 bases from V and 1 base from J, with 9 bases in between. CDR3 sequence reads: CASRRTRNTEAFF. The CDR3 DNA is TGTGCCAGCAGAAGAACACGGAACACTGAAGCTTTCTTT.

V gene TRBV6-6 combines with J gene TRBJ1-3, with no clear D. The ends were cut back, 8 bases at V and 4 bases at J, with 15 bases in the middle. This CDR3 has 14 amino acids. CDR1 MNHNY and CDR2 SVGAGI come from the germline V gene (reference sequence). The CDR3 coding sequence is TGTGCCAGCGTGGTGGGCGCAAGGGGAAACACCATATATTTT. This translates into CASVVGARGNTIYF.

The rearrangement uses TRBV3-1 (or the pseudogene TRBV3-2) and TRBJ1-6; no clear D. Trimming cost V 4 bases and J 5 bases, with 12 bases left between them. The CDR3 length is 15 residues. CDR1 is LGHDT and CDR2 is YNNKEL in the germline V gene (reference sequence). CDR3 bases: TGTGCCAGCAGCCGCCGGGAGCTAGATAATTCACCCCTCCACTTT. Amino acid sequence: CASSRRELDNSPLHF.

This clone was observed a handful of times. The V call is TRBV12-3 or TRBV12-4, the J call TRBJ1-1; no clear D gene. The CDR3 consists of 13 residues. V was shortened by 2 bases and J by 8 bases, with 12 bases between the two germline ends. The CDR3, as DNA: TGTGCCAGCAGTTTACTATCCTCGGGGGAAGCTTTCTTT. As protein: CASSLLSSGEAFF.

The chain combines TRBV7-3 with TRBJ2-3; no clear D gene. Germline CDR1 and CDR2: SGHTA and FQGTGA. V lost 1 base to trimming and J lost 5 bases, with 7 bases between them. This CDR3 contains 13 residues. The CDR3 loop reads CASSLIPIDTQYF. The CDR3 region has the DNA TGTGCCAGCAGCTTAATCCCTATAGATACGCAGTATTTT.

This clone turned up a few times. This chain connects TRBV7-2 to TRBJ1-1; unclear D gene. Looked up from germline, CDR1 is SGHTA and CDR2 is FQGNSA. V gave up 1 base and J gave up 10 bases, with 10 bases separating them. The CDR3 has 12 residues. The CDR3: CASSLGIGGAFF. The CDR3 DNA follows: TGTGCCAGCAGCTTAGGTATCGGCGGAGCTTTCTTT.

This clone was picked up one time. This rearrangement joins TRBV25-1 to TRBJ2-1; 8 nucleotides align to TRBD1. After removal of 3 bases from V and 9 bases from J, the junction contained 7 bases not matched to a gene. From germline, CDR1 is MGHDK and CDR2 SYGVNS. CDR3 length: 14 residues. CDR3 DNA sequence: TGTGCCAGCAGTGAGCCCCAGGGGGCATTTGAGCAGTTCTTC. Translation: CASSEPQGAFEQFF.